The next 28 T cell receptor beta chains were all read from a single sample in a study of blood T cell repertoires in COVID-19. Here immunoSEQ multiplex PCR was the method, and the copy in TCRdb shows in-frame clones only, minus some. Here the sample spans hundreds of thousands of clones, over 75% being singletons. Source material: peripheral blood. Receptor source: a human donor in a cohort sampled during active COVID-19.

The J gene is TRBJ1-5, the V gene TRBV7-8; TRBD1 is a possible D gene (6 bases). CDR1 is SGHVS, CDR2 FQNEAQ, per germline. V gave up 2 bases and J gave up 5 bases, with 16 bases separating them. CDR3 length: 16 residues. In DNA form, the CDR3 reads TGTGCCAGCAGCTTATTATGGCAGGGGACGGATCAGCCCCAGCATTTT. It encodes CASSLLWQGTDQPQHF. The whole variable domain, filled in from reference TRBV7-8 and TRBJ1-5, reads GAGVSQSPRYKVAKRGQDVALRCDPISGHVSLFWYQQALGQGPEFLTYFQNEAQLDKSGLPSDRFFAERPEGSVSTLKIQRTQQEDSAVYLCASSLLWQGTDQPQHFGDGTRLSIL.

This chain joins TRBV19 and TRBJ2-1; 10 positions agree with TRBD1. Germline lookup yields CDR1 LNHDA and CDR2 SQIVND (reference sequence). This CDR3 contains 16 residues. Germline trimming cut 1 base from V and 4 bases from J; bases unmatched to any gene: 4. CDR3: CASSIVDRGRYNEQFF. The CDR3 nucleotides read TGTGCCAGTAGTATAGTCGACAGGGGGCGATACAATGAGCAGTTCTTC.

Only one count was recorded for this clone. This chain uses TRBV20-1 with TRBJ2-7, with no clear D. V was clipped by 5 bases and J by 5 bases, with 10 bases between them. This CDR3 comprises 11 residues. Germline V gives CDR1 DFQATT, CDR2 SNEGSKA (reference sequence). This CDR3 is CSAQALDEQYF. CDR3 nucleotides: TGCAGTGCTCAGGCCCTGGACGAGCAGTACTTC.

The chain employs TRBV19 and TRBJ2-6; no reliable D call. The CDR3 has 15 residues. Trimming removed 3 bases from V and 0 bases from J, with 6 bases in between. Germline CDR1 is LNHDA and CDR2 is SQIVND (reference sequence). The CDR3 reads CASSILASGANVLTF. CDR3 coding DNA: TGTGCCAGTAGTATCTTAGCCTCTGGGGCCAACGTCCTGACTTTC. The full variable domain, completed using reference TRBV19 and TRBJ2-6, is DGGITQSPKYLFRKEGQNVTLSCEQNLNHDAMYWYRQDPGQGLRLIYYSQIVNDFQKGDIAEGYSVSREKKESFPLTVTSAQKNPTAFYLCASSILASGANVLTFGAGSRLTVL.

This chain links TRBV27 with TRBJ1-5, with D possibly TRBD1 on 6 matching bases. This CDR3 has 17 amino acids. Germline CDR1 reads MNHEY; CDR2 reads SMNVEV (reference sequence). V lost 3 bases to trimming and J lost 0 bases, with 15 bases between them. The CDR3 bases are TGTGCCAGCAGTTTGCCGACAGGACATTATAGCAATCAGCCCCAGCATTTT. This translates into CASSLPTGHYSNQPQHF.

This chain links TRBV23-1 with TRBJ2-7, with TRBD2 as a possible D gene (5 bases). TRBV23-1 is identified as an open reading frame with a role that is uncertain. The V end was cut by 4 bases, the J end by 5 bases, with 21 bases between. The CDR3 contains 16 residues. The CDR3 is CASSRLRKKGADEQYF. The CDR3 DNA is TGCGCCAGCAGTCGATTGAGGAAGAAGGGAGCCGACGAGCAGTACTTC.

The chain employs TRBV28 and TRBJ2-7; 7 nucleotides align to TRBD2. Looked up from germline, CDR1 is MDHEN and CDR2 is SYDVKM. Unmatched junction bases numbered 6, after V lost 3 bases and J lost 4 bases. The CDR3 is 14 residues long. CDR3 sequence (DNA): TGTGCCAGCAGTTTGGGCGGGAGCGGTTACGAGCAGTACTTC. Translated: CASSLGGSGYEQYF.

Worth noting for this clone: The same CDR3 can be traced to other DNA sequences in this sample. V and J are TRBV7-2 and TRBJ1-5; D call uncertain. This CDR3 has 13 amino acids. Per the germline V gene, CDR1 is SGHTA and CDR2 is FQGNSA. V was cut by 2 bases and J by 2 bases, with 4 bases left in between. The CDR3, as DNA: TGTGCCAGCAGCTTACAGGGCAATCAGCCCCAGCATTTT. Translating gives CASSLQGNQPQHF. Full variable domain (remainder filled in from reference TRBV7-2 and TRBJ1-5): GAGVSQSPSNKVTEKGKDVELRCDPISGHTALYWYRQSLGQGLEFLIYFQGNSAPDKSGLPSDRFSAERTGGSVSTLTIQRTQQEDSAVYLCASSLQGNQPQHFGDGTRLSIL.

This clone was seen just once. V gene TRBV5-5 combines with J gene TRBJ2-5; D call uncertain. With 3 bases removed from V and 2 bases from J, the gap between germline ends came to 8 bases. The CDR3 length is 13 residues. The germline gives CDR1 SGHKS, CDR2 YYEKEE (reference sequence). The CDR3 is CASSSSPQETQYF. The CDR3 nucleotides are TGTGCCAGCAGCTCCTCCCCTCAAGAGACCCAGTACTTC.

The chain carries TRBV18 and TRBJ1-1; D may be TRBD1 (5 bases). Looked up from germline, CDR1 is KGHSH and CDR2 is LQKENI. The CDR3 is made up of 14 amino acids. V lost 8 bases and J 1 base, leaving 14 bases between the germline ends. The CDR3 DNA reads TGTGCCAGCACCACTTGGGACTCGAACACTGAAGCTTTCTTT. Translated: CASTTWDSNTEAFF.

V usage is TRBV5-1 and J usage is TRBJ2-6, with 8 bases fitting TRBD2. The CDR3 extends over 19 amino acids. Germline assignment: CDR1 SGHRS and CDR2 YFSETQ. The junction had 9 bases not matched to a gene; V was cut back by 0 bases and J by 1 base. The CDR3 loop reads CASSLEGTRLRSGANVLTF. The CDR3 nucleotides read TGCGCCAGCAGCTTGGAGGGGACTAGACTTAGGTCTGGGGCCAACGTCCTGACTTTC.

This clone was found a few times. The chain links TRBV7-9 to TRBJ1-3; no clear D gene. Germline V gene sequence: CDR1 SEHNR, CDR2 FQNEAQ (reference sequence). V was cut by 7 bases and J by 0 bases, with 10 bases left in between. The CDR3 is made up of 14 amino acids. CDR3 sequence: CASTPGPSGNTIYF. The DNA for the CDR3 is TGTGCCAGCACCCCTGGCCCCTCTGGAAACACCATATATTTT.

This chain uses TRBV3-1 (or the pseudogene TRBV3-2) with TRBJ1-1; 7 nucleotides agree with TRBD1. Germline-derived CDR1 and CDR2 are LGHDT and YNNKEL (reference sequence). After removal of 4 bases from V and 7 bases from J, the junction contained 3 bases not matched to a gene. The CDR3 totals 12 residues. In nucleotides, the CDR3 is TGTGCCAGCAGCCGACAGGGCATTGAAGCTTTCTTT. Amino acids: CASSRQGIEAFF.

This chain joins TRBV29-1 and TRBJ2-7, with 9 nucleotides matching TRBD2. CDR3 length equals 15 residues. CDR1 SQVTM and CDR2 ANQGSEA come from the germline V gene. V was clipped by 1 base and J by 3 bases; unmatched bases: 7. The CDR3 loop is CSVEGVAGDYYEQYF. CDR3 in DNA: TGCAGCGTTGAAGGGGTAGCGGGAGATTACTACGAGCAGTACTTC.

The V call is TRBV5-5, the J call TRBJ2-7, with 7 bases aligning to TRBD2. The V gene's germline CDR1 is SGHKS and CDR2 YYEKEE (reference sequence). V lost 1 base, J lost 0 bases, and 10 bases stayed unmatched. The CDR3 is 17 amino acids. CDR3: CASSLSGVAGISYEQYF. Written as DNA, the CDR3 is TGTGCCAGCAGCTTGTCAGGTGTAGCGGGTATCTCCTACGAGCAGTACTTC.

The chain carries TRBV7-2 and TRBJ2-7; 11 bases line up with TRBD2. With 5 bases clipped from V and 7 bases from J, the junction kept 10 bases outside the gene matches. This CDR3 contains 15 residues. CDR1 SGHTA and CDR2 FQGNSA come from the germline V gene. CDR3 loop: CASSPSRASGGEQYF. DNA for the CDR3: TGTGCCAGCAGCCCATCTCGCGCTAGCGGGGGGGAGCAGTACTTC.

Here the CDR3 DNA reads TGCGCCAGCAGCTTAAATCAGGGGGAAAAACTGTTTTTT. Its protein product is CASSLNQGEKLFF. The gene calls are TRBV5-1 and TRBJ1-4, with D perhaps matching TRBD1 (6 bases). The ends were cut back, 2 bases at V and 8 bases at J, with 10 bases in the middle. The CDR3 has 13 residues. Germline lookup yields CDR1 SGHRS and CDR2 YFSETQ.

The chain carries TRBV5-4 and TRBJ2-5, with D perhaps matching TRBD2 (6 bases). The V gene's germline CDR1 is SGHNT and CDR2 YYREEE (reference sequence). The CDR3 has 12 residues. Trimming took off 2 bases at V and 6 bases at J, with 8 bases between the two ends. DNA of the CDR3: TGTGCCAGCAGCTTCGGGGGAAAGACCCAGTACTTC. Translation: CASSFGGKTQYF.

The rearrangement uses TRBV15 and TRBJ2-3, with 7 bases identical to TRBD2. V shed 4 bases, J shed 5 bases, and the junction held 9 bases outside the gene matches. Germline CDR1 and CDR2: LNHNV and YYDKDF (reference sequence). This CDR3 spans 15 amino acids. CDR3: CATSTMHGGEDTQYF. CDR3 in DNA: TGTGCCACCAGCACGATGCATGGGGGGGAAGATACGCAGTATTTT.

The chain employs TRBV6-5 and TRBJ2-3; 11 nucleotides align to TRBD2. The CDR3 extends over 15 amino acids. J gave up 12 bases and V 4 bases, and 12 bases lay outside the gene matches. Per germline, CDR1 MNHEY and CDR2 SVGAGI. The CDR3: CASSLTGTSGNIQYF. In DNA form, the CDR3 reads TGTGCCAGCAGTTTAACCGGGACTAGCGGAAATATACAGTATTTT.

The rearrangement uses TRBV7-2 and TRBJ2-5, with TRBD2 matching 11 bases. The germline gives CDR1 SGHTA, CDR2 FQGNSA. The CDR3 has 17 amino acids. The J segment lost 5 bases and the V segment lost 5 bases, leaving 13 bases of the junction unmatched. Here the CDR3 reads CASSLPTSGVKKETQYF. DNA of the CDR3: TGTGCCAGCAGCCTACCGACTAGCGGGGTTAAAAAGGAGACCCAGTACTTC.

V usage is TRBV6-1 and J usage is TRBJ1-3; TRBD1 might be the D (5 bases). The CDR3 has 14 residues. Germline loops: CDR1 MNHNS, CDR2 SASEGT. With 1 base removed from V and 2 bases from J, the gap between germline ends came to 6 bases. The CDR3 here is CASSEGTTGNTIYF. DNA for the CDR3: TGTGCCAGCAGTGAAGGGACAACTGGAAACACCATATATTTT.

V is TRBV6-2 or TRBV6-3 and J is TRBJ2-3; 7 positions match TRBD1. V shed 2 bases, J shed 12 bases, and the junction held 8 bases outside the gene matches. Germline CDR1 reads MNHEY; CDR2 reads SVGEGT. This CDR3 spans 13 amino acids. The CDR3 protein is CASSYQDRRKQYF. DNA of the CDR3: TGTGCCAGCAGTTACCAGGACAGGCGTAAACAGTATTTT.

J is TRBJ2-1 and V is TRBV6-2 or TRBV6-3; possible D gene TRBD2, 6 bases. V lost 1 base to trimming and J lost 5 bases, with 15 bases between them. Germline V lookup: CDR1 MNHEY, CDR2 SVGEGT. CDR3 length equals 16 residues. Written as DNA, the CDR3 is TGTGCCAGCAGTTACTATCATGCGGGGATCAACAATGAGCAGTTCTTC. Encoded protein: CASSYYHAGINNEQFF.

The rearrangement links TRBV6-6 to TRBJ2-1, with TRBD2 identical over 8 bases. The junction had 5 bases not matched to a gene; V was cut back by 0 bases and J by 7 bases. The germline gives CDR1 MNHNY, CDR2 SVGAGI (reference sequence). The CDR3 is 15 residues long. The CDR3 nucleotides read TGTGCCAGCAGTTACTCGGGCGGGGGGAGAAATGAGCAGTTCTTC. It encodes CASSYSGGGRNEQFF.

The J gene is TRBJ2-2, the V gene TRBV7-3, with a weak D call TRBD1 (6 bases). Germline V gene lookup returns CDR1 SGHTA and CDR2 FQGTGA. V was trimmed by 5 bases and J by 4 bases, leaving 17 bases between them. The CDR3 is made up of 16 amino acids. In DNA, the CDR3 is TGTGCCAGCAGCCCCGTCAGGGGTCGGTCCACCGGGGAGCTGTTTTTT. This encodes CASSPVRGRSTGELFF.

This clone was counted a few times. V is TRBV4-1 and J is TRBJ1-6; D is unresolved. The CDR3 covers 16 residues. Germline CDR1 is MGHRA and CDR2 is YSYEKL. Deletions cut 0 bases from V and 7 bases from J, with 13 bases between. The CDR3 region has the DNA TGCGCCAGCAGCCAAGATAGGCAGGCCCCAAATTCACCCCTCCACTTT. Amino acids: CASSQDRQAPNSPLHF.

The chain employs TRBV3-1 (or the pseudogene TRBV3-2) and TRBJ2-2; 7 nucleotides line up with TRBD2. Germline V lookup: CDR1 LGHDT, CDR2 YNNKEL (reference sequence). V was pared by 7 bases and J by 0 bases, with 11 bases of the junction left unmatched. CDR3 length: 17 residues. CDR3 DNA: TGTGCCAGCACCTCTGTCGGGGCGGGGGCGAACACCGGGGAGCTGTTTTTT. Its translation: CASTSVGAGANTGELFF.